A selection of T cell receptor beta chains follows, all from one sample in a study of identical twins. TCRdb reprocessed the 5' RACE reads with MiXCR, giving one entry per CDR3 protein. The table records more than 400,000 distinct CDR3 sequences, around 15% of them present only once. The sample was also reused in another study, on yellow fever vaccine responses in identical twins.

Sequenced material: CD4+ T cells sorted from blood. All receptors come from a woman younger than 35 in good health. The CDR3 runs from the conserved cysteine through the conserved F or W. D genes are given only for firm matches. The listing skips clone size in some rows; elsewhere it reads once, few, many or a size class.

-,TRBV15,TRBD1,TRBJ2-4,TGTGCCACCAGCAGGGCCGACAGGGGCCCCAAAAACATTCAGTACTTC,CATSRADRGPKNIQYF
-,TRBV11-2,TRBD1,TRBJ2-6,TGTGCCAGCAGCTTAATCGGGACAGGTGGTAACAACGTCCTGACTTTC,CASSLIGTGGNNVLTF
few,TRBV28,-,TRBJ2-3,TGTGCCAGCGGTAGCGTCACAGATACGCAGTATTTT,CASGSVTDTQYF
few,TRBV12-5,TRBD1,TRBJ1-5,TGTGCTAGTGGTTTGGTTGGGACAGGAGATCAGCCCCAGCATTTT,CASGLVGTGDQPQHF
-,TRBV6-1,-,TRBJ1-1,TGTGCCAGCCGGCGAGTTGGTAGCACTGAAGCTTTCTTT,CASRRVGSTEAFF
many,TRBV20-1,-,TRBJ1-5,TGCAGTGCTAGTATGTGGGGCAATCAGCCCCAGCATTTT,CSASMWGNQPQHF
-,TRBV20-1,-,TRBJ1-6,TGCAGTGCTAGCCAAAATTCACCCCTCCACTTT,CSASQNSPLHF
few,TRBV5-1,TRBD1,TRBJ2-1,TGCGCCAGCAGCTTAACCGGGACAGCCTCCAATGAGCAGTTCTTC,CASSLTGTASNEQFF
few,TRBV7-3,TRBD2,TRBJ2-1,TGTGCCAGCAGCTTCCTAGCGGGAGTGACCAATGAGCAGTTCTTC,CASSFLAGVTNEQFF
-,TRBV3-1,-,TRBJ2-2,TGTGCCAGCAGCCAAGATGCGGCAGGACTTAAAGAGCTGTTTTTT,CASSQDAAGLKELFF
few,TRBV3-1,-,TRBJ2-1,TGTGCCAGCAGCCCCTCTAGTAGGGGTGAGCAGTTCTTC,CASSPSSRGEQFF
few,TRBV20-1,-,TRBJ1-1,TGCAGTGCTACGGGACCGTCGAACACTGAAGCTTTCTTT,CSATGPSNTEAFF
-,TRBV7-8,TRBD1,TRBJ1-2,TGTGCCAGCAGCCCTCCGGGACAGGGGGCTCGGGGCTACACCTTC,CASSPPGQGARGYTF
-,TRBV7-9,TRBD1,TRBJ1-5,TGTGCCAGCAGCCAGACAGGGGTGAGCAATCAGCCCCAGCATTTT,CASSQTGVSNQPQHF
-,TRBV13,TRBD2,TRBJ2-1,TGTGCCAGCAGCTTAGGCCTGATAGCGGGAAGTCTTGGCGATGAGCAGTTCTTC,CASSLGLIAGSLGDEQFF
many,TRBV4-1,-,TRBJ2-2,TGCGCCAGCAGCCAAGACTGGGTTGCAGCCAGGAACACCGGGGAGCTGTTTTTT,CASSQDWVAARNTGELFF
-,TRBV27,TRBD1,TRBJ1-2,TGTGCCAGCAGTGCCGGGGACAGGGGACGCGGCTACACCTTC,CASSAGDRGRGYTF
-,TRBV12-3/TRBV12-4,TRBD2,TRBJ2-2,TGTGCCAGCAGTTTCGGGGGCGGGGGGAGACTAAACACCGGGGAGCTGTTTTTT,CASSFGGGGRLNTGELFF
-,TRBV11-1,-,TRBJ2-1,TGTGCCAGCAGCTTAGTCCGTGCCGGGACCGCCTACAATGAGCAGTTCTTC,CASSLVRAGTAYNEQFF
many,TRBV12-3/TRBV12-4,-,TRBJ2-1,TGTGCCAGCAGTTCCTTGCGGGCCACCTACAATGAGCAGTTCTTC,CASSSLRATYNEQFF
-,TRBV6-4,-,TRBJ2-6,TGTGCCAGCAGCCTCTCCCCCGGGGCCCCCTCTGGGGCCAACGTCCTGACTTTC,CASSLSPGAPSGANVLTF
few,TRBV28,TRBD2,TRBJ2-7,TGTGCCAGCATCTCTAGCGGGAGCAACACCTACGAGCAGTACTTC,CASISSGSNTYEQYF
-,TRBV5-5,TRBD2,TRBJ2-1,TGTGCCAGCAGCCCCCCGGGACTAGCGGGAGGGCTCGATGAGCAGTTCTTC,CASSPPGLAGGLDEQFF
-,TRBV11-2,-,TRBJ2-5,TGTGCCAGCAGCTTATATTGGGGGGACCTACAAGAGACCCAGTACTTC,CASSLYWGDLQETQYF
few,TRBV28,TRBD1,TRBJ2-4,TGTGCCAGCAGTACTTGGACAGGGGCGAACATTCAGTACTTC,CASSTWTGANIQYF
-,TRBV7-2,-,TRBJ2-2,TGTGCCAGCAGCGCGGGCGGCATCGGGGAGCTGTTTTTT,CASSAGGIGELFF
-,TRBV12-3/TRBV12-4,-,TRBJ2-6,TGTGCCAGCAGTTGGGAATACAGGGCTGGGGCCAACGTCCTGACTTTC,CASSWEYRAGANVLTF
-,TRBV11-3,TRBD1,TRBJ2-2,TGTGCCAGCAGCTTAGTCTCCGGACAGGCCACCGGGGAGCTGTTTTTT,CASSLVSGQATGELFF
few,TRBV6-5,-,TRBJ2-5,TGTGCCAGCAGTTACGGTTCCGGGGTCCCCCCAGAGACCCAGTACTTC,CASSYGSGVPPETQYF
-,TRBV2,-,TRBJ2-3,TGTGCCAGCAACCAGTACAAGACAGATACGCAGTATTTT,CASNQYKTDTQYF
few,TRBV20-1,TRBD2,TRBJ2-1,TGCAGTGCTAGAGACCTAGCGGGAAAGGGAGGGAATGAGCAGTTCTTC,CSARDLAGKGGNEQFF
-,TRBV27,-,TRBJ1-1,TGTGCCAGCAGAGAGGGGGGCACTGAAGCTTTCTTT,CASREGGTEAFF
few,TRBV5-6,TRBD2,TRBJ2-5,TGTGCCAGCAGCTGGCAACTAGCGGGAGCAGAGACCCAGTACTTC,CASSWQLAGAETQYF
-,TRBV24-1,-,TRBJ2-5,TGTGCCACCAGTGCACAAGAACAAGAGACCCAGTACTTC,CATSAQEQETQYF
-,TRBV7-3,-,TRBJ2-6,TGTGCCAGCAGCCAAACGGGTGGTGGGGCCAACGTCCTGACTTTC,CASSQTGGGANVLTF
few,TRBV24-1,TRBD2,TRBJ2-7,TGTGCCACCAGTGCGGGGGGGAGCTCCTACGAGCAGTACTTC,CATSAGGSSYEQYF
-,TRBV7-9,TRBD1,TRBJ1-2,TGTGCCAGCAGCGTCCGGGACAGGGAGGGTGGCTACACCTTC,CASSVRDREGGYTF
many,TRBV12-3/TRBV12-4,-,TRBJ2-1,TGTGCCAGCAGGATAGTCAATGAGCAGTTCTTC,CASRIVNEQFF
once,TRBV6-1,TRBD2,TRBJ2-3,TGTGCCAGCAGTCCCAGGACTAGCAGAAGCACAGATACGCAGTATTTT,CASSPRTSRSTDTQYF
many,TRBV7-2,TRBD2,TRBJ2-3,TGTGCCAGCAGCTTAGCTCTGGCGGGGGGAATGAATACGCAGTATTTT,CASSLALAGGMNTQYF
few,TRBV20-1,TRBD2,TRBJ2-7,TGCAGTGCCAGACTAGCGGGGCACTACGAGCAGTACTTC,CSARLAGHYEQYF
few,TRBV28,TRBD2,TRBJ2-1,TGTGCCAGCAGTTTAACACTAGCGGGGGGGCGTATTGAGCAGTTCTTC,CASSLTLAGGRIEQFF
-,TRBV21-1,-,TRBJ2-1,TGTGCCAGCAGCAAAGAGAATCGGGAGAATCCTGAGCAGTTCTTC,CASSKENRENPEQFF
few,TRBV2,-,TRBJ1-2,TGTGCCAGCAGTGACAGAACGGACAACTATGGCTACACCTTC,CASSDRTDNYGYTF
-,TRBV6-6,-,TRBJ2-7,TGTGCCAGCAAGGACCAGGGGTACGAGCAGTACTTC,CASKDQGYEQYF
-,TRBV9,TRBD2,TRBJ2-3,TGTGCCAGCAGCGCAGAATACGGACTAGCGTTAATGGCGCAGTATTTT,CASSAEYGLALMAQYF
few,TRBV4-1,-,TRBJ2-1,TGCGCCAGCAGCCAAACCGGCCTCCAGGGAGGTTCCTACAATGAGCAGTTCTTC,CASSQTGLQGGSYNEQFF
few,TRBV28,TRBD2,TRBJ2-5,TGTGCCACCCGGACTAGTAGGAATACCGTAGAGACCCAGTACTTC,CATRTSRNTVETQYF
-,TRBV25-1,-,TRBJ1-1,TGTGCCAGCAGTGATCTCTCCCAGGGGAACACTGAAGCTTTCTTT,CASSDLSQGNTEAFF
many,TRBV15,-,TRBJ2-3,TGTGCCACCAGCGCATTGACAGGGAGGGAGCCCACAGATACGCAGTATTTT,CATSALTGREPTDTQYF
-,TRBV20-1,-,TRBJ1-3,TGCAGTGCTAGAGTGGCAGGGATTGGAAACACCATATATTTT,CSARVAGIGNTIYF
-,TRBV12-3/TRBV12-4,-,TRBJ1-1,TGTGCCAGCAGTCTTAGGGAGACCCCCACTGAAGCTTTCTTT,CASSLRETPTEAFF
-,TRBV29-1,-,TRBJ1-1,TGCAGCGGGGGGGACACTGAAGCTTTCTTT,CSGGDTEAFF
few,TRBV20-1,TRBD1,TRBJ2-1,TGCAGTGTTTCGACAGGGAAATCCTACAATGAGCAGTTCTTC,CSVSTGKSYNEQFF
-,TRBV11-1,-,TRBJ2-1,TGTTCCAGCAGCTTGCCGACAGGGGTGAGCGGGGAAAACTACAATGAGCAGTTCTTC,CSSSLPTGVSGENYNEQFF